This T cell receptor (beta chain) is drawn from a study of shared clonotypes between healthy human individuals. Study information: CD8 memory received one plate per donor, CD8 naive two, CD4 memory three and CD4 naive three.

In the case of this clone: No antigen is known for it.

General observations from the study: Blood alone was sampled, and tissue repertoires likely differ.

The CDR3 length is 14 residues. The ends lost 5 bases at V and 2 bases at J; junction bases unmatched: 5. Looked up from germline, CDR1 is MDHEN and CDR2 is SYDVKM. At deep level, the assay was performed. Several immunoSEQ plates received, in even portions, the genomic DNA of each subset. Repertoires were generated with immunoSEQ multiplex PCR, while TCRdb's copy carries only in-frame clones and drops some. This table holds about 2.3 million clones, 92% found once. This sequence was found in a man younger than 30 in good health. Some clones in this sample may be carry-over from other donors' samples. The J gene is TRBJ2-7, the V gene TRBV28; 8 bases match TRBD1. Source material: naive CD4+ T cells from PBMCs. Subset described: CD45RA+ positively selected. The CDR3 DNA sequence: TGTGCCAGCAGTACGGGACAGGCCACCTACGAGCAGTACTTC. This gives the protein CASSTGQATYEQYF.